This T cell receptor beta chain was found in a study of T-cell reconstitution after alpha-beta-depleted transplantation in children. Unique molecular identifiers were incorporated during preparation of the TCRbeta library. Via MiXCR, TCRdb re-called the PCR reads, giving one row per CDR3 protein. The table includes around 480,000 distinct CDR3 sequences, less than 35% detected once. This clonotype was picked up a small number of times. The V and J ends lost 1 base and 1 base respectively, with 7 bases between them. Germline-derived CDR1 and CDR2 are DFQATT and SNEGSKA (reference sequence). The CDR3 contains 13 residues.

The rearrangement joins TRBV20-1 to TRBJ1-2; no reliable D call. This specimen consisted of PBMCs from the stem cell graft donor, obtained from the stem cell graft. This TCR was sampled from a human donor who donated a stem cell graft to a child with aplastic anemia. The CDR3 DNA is TGCAGTGCTAGAGCGGACCTTAACTATGGCTACACCTTC. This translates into CSARADLNYGYTF.